What follows are 11 T cell receptor beta chains derived from one specimen sequenced in a study of blood T cell repertoires in COVID-19. The data were produced by immunoSEQ multiplex PCR, yet TCRdb's version contains in-frame clones alone and is incomplete. The table lists some 190,000 clones, 70% to 80% of them singletons. The sequencing sample was made of PBMCs or T cells enriched from blood (not recorded which). All receptors come from a man between 60 and 75 years old who had been exposed to COVID-19.

This clone was picked up a small number of times. The chain employs TRBV2 and TRBJ1-2, with D perhaps matching TRBD1 (6 bases). In germline, CDR1 is SNHLY, CDR2 FYNNEI. The CDR3 is 13 residues long. Between the trimmed V and J ends, which lost 5 bases and 8 bases, there was a span of 15 bases. The CDR3 protein is CASSLQQGNGYTF. The CDR3 DNA reads TGTGCCAGCAGTTTGCAACAGGGAAACGGCTACACCTTC.

The chain links TRBV10-3 to TRBJ2-7, with 7 nucleotides matching TRBD2. V gave up 7 bases and J gave up 0 bases; unmatched junction bases: 3. The CDR3 spans 13 residues. Germline CDR1 ENHRY, CDR2 SYGVKD. CDR3 residues: CAIMSSGSYEQYF. The DNA for the CDR3 is TGTGCCATCATGTCTAGCGGCTCCTACGAGCAGTACTTC.

The J gene is TRBJ2-7, the V gene TRBV6-5; D remains unclear. In germline, CDR1 is MNHEY, CDR2 SVGAGI. The V and J ends lost 2 bases and 10 bases respectively, with 9 bases between them. This CDR3 is 11 amino acids long. The CDR3 sequence is CASSYQARQYF. The CDR3 coding sequence is TGTGCCAGCAGTTACCAGGCCCGTCAGTACTTC.

The chain employs TRBV7-2 and TRBJ2-5; the match to TRBD2 covers 7 bases. The V segment lost 1 base and the J segment 5 bases; nucleotides outside the gene matches: 7. Germline V gene lookup returns CDR1 SGHTA and CDR2 FQGNSA. This CDR3 region has 15 residues. CDR3 bases: TGTGCCAGCAGCTTAGTTACTAGCGTCGTGGAGACCCAGTACTTC. Protein sequence: CASSLVTSVVETQYF.

This chain connects TRBV15 to TRBJ1-1; no firm D call. The CDR3 is made up of 12 amino acids. The V gene lost 0 bases and the J gene lost 8 bases, with 7 bases spanning the gap. CDR1 and CDR2 (germline): LNHNV, YYDKDF (reference sequence). The CDR3 DNA is TGTGCCACCAGCAGAGACACTCTAGAAGCTTTCTTT. Translated, it gives CATSRDTLEAFF. Full variable domain (missing parts from reference TRBV15 and TRBJ1-1): DAMVIQNPRYQVTQFGKPVTLSCSQTLNHNVMYWYQQKSSQAPKLLFHYYDKDFNNEADTPDNFQSRRPNTSFCFLDIRSPGLGDTAMYLCATSRDTLEAFFGQGTRLTVV.

The chain links TRBV5-1 to TRBJ2-1, with D possibly matching TRBD2 (5 bases). V was cut by 4 bases and J by 4 bases, with 21 bases left in between. The CDR3 loop spans 17 amino acids. Germline V gene lookup returns CDR1 SGHRS and CDR2 YFSETQ. CDR3 DNA: TGCGCCAGCAGCAGGTACCCAGAGGGCTCTGGATACAATGAGCAGTTCTTC. Residues: CASSRYPEGSGYNEQFF.

The chain combines TRBV30 with TRBJ2-7; D perhaps matches TRBD2 (6 bases). The germline CDR1 and CDR2 sequences are GTSNPN and SVGIG (reference sequence). With 4 bases removed from V and 2 bases from J, the gap between germline ends came to 12 bases. The CDR3 has 13 amino acids. CDR3 sequence: CAWTIAATYEQYF. CDR3 nucleotide sequence: TGTGCCTGGACGATAGCGGCCACCTACGAGCAGTACTTC.

This clone appeared many times. This chain uses TRBV18 with TRBJ2-2; TRBD1 agrees at 7 bases. Germline CDR1 KGHSH, CDR2 LQKENI. After removal of 2 bases from V and 7 bases from J, the junction contained 4 bases not matched to a gene. The CDR3 has 14 residues. Written as DNA, the CDR3 is TGTGCCAGCTCACCAGGACAGGATATCGGGGAGCTGTTTTTT. As protein: CASSPGQDIGELFF.

DNA for the CDR3: TGTGCCGCTCGAGGAGGGGGCGGTAACTATGGCTACACCTTC. Protein product: CAARGGGGNYGYTF. The chain combines TRBV19 with TRBJ1-2; 7 bases align to TRBD1. Germline V gene sequence: CDR1 LNHDA, CDR2 SQIVND (reference sequence). The CDR3 has 14 residues. V dropped 11 bases and J dropped 1; count of bases not matched to a gene: 10.

CDR3 nucleotides: TGTGCCAGCAGTTTACGGTCTAGCGGGAGCTCGGGGGAGCAGTACTTC. This encodes CASSLRSSGSSGEQYF. V gene TRBV27 combines with J gene TRBJ2-7, with TRBD2 matching 10 bases. The germline V gene encodes CDR1 MNHEY and CDR2 SMNVEV (reference sequence). The CDR3 spans 16 residues. V lost 2 bases and J lost 7; bases outside the gene matches: 11.

DNA of the CDR3: TGTGCCAGCAGCTTAACTGCCACTAGCAATCAGCCCCAGCATTTT. Residues: CASSLTATSNQPQHF. The gene calls are TRBV7-6 and TRBJ1-5; no clear D. The CDR3 consists of 15 residues. Germline CDR1 SGHVS, CDR2 FNYEAQ. Deletions cut 2 bases from V and 0 bases from J, with 8 bases between.